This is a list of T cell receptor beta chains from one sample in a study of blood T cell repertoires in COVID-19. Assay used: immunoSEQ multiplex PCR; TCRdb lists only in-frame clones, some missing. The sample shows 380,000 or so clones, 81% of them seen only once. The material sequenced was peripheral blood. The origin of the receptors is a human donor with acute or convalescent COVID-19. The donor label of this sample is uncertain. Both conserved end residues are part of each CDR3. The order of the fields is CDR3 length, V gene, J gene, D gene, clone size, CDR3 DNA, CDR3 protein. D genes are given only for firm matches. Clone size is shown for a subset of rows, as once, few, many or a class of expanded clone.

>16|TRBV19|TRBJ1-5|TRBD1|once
TGTGCCAGTAGTAAAGGGACAGATTATAGCAATCAGCCCCAGCATTTT
CASSKGTDYSNQPQHF
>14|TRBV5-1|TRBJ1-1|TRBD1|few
TGCGCCAGCAGCCATACAGGGGGCGGCACTGAAGCTTTCTTT
CASSHTGGGTEAFF
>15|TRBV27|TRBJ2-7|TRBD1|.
TGTGCCAGCAGTCTAAGACCGGGACAGGCCTACGAGCAGTACTTC
CASSLRPGQAYEQYF
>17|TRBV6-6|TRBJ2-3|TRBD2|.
TGTGCCAGCAGTCGATACGGACTAGCGGGTAGCACAGATACGCAGTATTTT
CASSRYGLAGSTDTQYF
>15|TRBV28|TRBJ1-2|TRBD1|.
TGTGCCAGCAGTCGACAGACAGGGGTTAACTATGGCTACACCTTC
CASSRQTGVNYGYTF
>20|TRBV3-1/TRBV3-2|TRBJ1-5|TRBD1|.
TGTGCCAGCAGCCCTTCCCCTTTGACAGGGGACAACCTCCGCAATCAGCCCCAGCATTTT
CASSPSPLTGDNLRNQPQHF
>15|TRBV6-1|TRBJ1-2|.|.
TGTGCCAGCAGTGAAGCGCACTATAGGGGCGGAGGCTACACCTTC
CASSEAHYRGGGYTF
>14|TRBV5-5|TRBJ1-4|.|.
TGTGCCAGCAGCTTGGAGGGGGGGAATGAAAAACTGTTTTTT
CASSLEGGNEKLFF
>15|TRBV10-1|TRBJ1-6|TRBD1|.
TGCGCCAGCAGCCCCGGGACAGGGGCGAATTCACCCCTCCACTTT
CASSPGTGANSPLHF
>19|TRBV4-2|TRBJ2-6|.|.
TGTGCCAGCAGCCAAGAAGGGTTCAGGGCTGACGGTGGGGCCAACGTCCTGACTTTC
CASSQEGFRADGGANVLTF
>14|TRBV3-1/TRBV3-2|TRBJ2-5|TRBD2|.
TGTGCCAGCAGTCCCTCCGAGCGGGGGGGGACCCAGTACTTC
CASSPSERGGTQYF
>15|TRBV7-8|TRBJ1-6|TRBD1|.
TGTGCCAGCAGCTTACAGGGGGTGCGTAATTCACCCCTCCACTTT
CASSLQGVRNSPLHF
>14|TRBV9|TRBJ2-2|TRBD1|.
TGTGCCAGCAACCGACAGGGGATGACCGGGGAGCTGTTTTTT
CASNRQGMTGELFF
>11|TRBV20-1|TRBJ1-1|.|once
TGCAGTGCTCACGGCGGCACTGAAGCTTTCTTT
CSAHGGTEAFF
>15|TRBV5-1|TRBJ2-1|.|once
TGCGCCAGCAGCTTGGTGGCAAGCTCCTACAATGAGCAGTTCTTC
CASSLVASSYNEQFF
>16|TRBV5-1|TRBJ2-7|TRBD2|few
TGCGCCAGCAGCTTGACCGGGACTAGCGCCCCCTACGAGCAGTACTTC
CASSLTGTSAPYEQYF
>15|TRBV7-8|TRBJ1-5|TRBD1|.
TGTGCCAGCAGCACAAGTGACAGGGGGCGTCAGCCCCAGCATTTT
CASSTSDRGRQPQHF